Here is one T cell receptor beta chain with its context. This clone's antigen is unknown. Base qualities were left out, and no much larger clone turns up one base away. This sample is drawn from a study of shared clonotypes between healthy human individuals (dated by TCRdb to the early 2020s). For the wider study: A few men and two women, aged 18 to 49 years, made up the cohort. For each donor, three plates each were used for CD4 naive and CD4 memory, two plates were used for CD8 naive, and one plate was used for CD8 memory. To estimate repertoire size and how much clonotypes are shared between individuals, the study performed deep sequencing of blood TCR repertoires from a few healthy adults. To increase sequencing depth and limit assay-specific biases, TCR repertoire library preparation and sequencing were carried out by different laboratories using diverse techniques. Each donor's leukapheresis produced roughly between about 0.85 and 10 billion PBMCs. Summary of the overall study and its limitations: Compared with non-shared clonotypes, clonotypes shared by all four sorted-subset donors had higher generation probabilities. Incomplete sequencing was indicated by rarefaction of sorted-subset datasets, despite the large sequencing depth. Larger estimated clonotype richness was generally found for naive subsets than for memory subsets. Only blood was sampled, and tissue TCR repertoires likely differ from those in blood. Pairwise subsampling indicated that sequencing depth was expected to affect the degree of clonotype sharing among donors. The small number of donors limited the genetic and exposure-history diversity represented. When several donors were compared, the shared fraction of clonotypes was about 5.5% for naive CD4, about 4% for naive CD8, more than 2% for memory CD4, and 0.35% to 0.4% for memory CD8.

Donors were healthy HIV-negative adults with no recently reported acute infections or vaccinations. Every donor was a Caucasian adult residing in Nashville, Tennessee, USA. CD4+ T cells were enriched by magnetic negative selection; naive cells were then positively selected on CD45RA, and the negative fraction formed the memory subset. After blood collection by leukapheresis, PBMCs were isolated using Ficoll-Histopaque density gradient centrifugation and then cryopreserved in the vapor phase of liquid nitrogen. Analytical flow cytometry was used to check the purity and quantity of every magnetically sorted T cell population. From each sorted fraction, genomic DNA was isolated and quantified by UV absorbance on a Nanodrop 2000c. The CDR3 has 15 amino acids, counting the end cysteine and phenylalanine. Left in the record is the CDR3 DNA by itself, 45 bases read in frame from the first base. Unmatched junction bases come to 8, with V trimmed by 4 bases and J by 7 bases. According to the germline V gene, CDR1 reads SGHRS and CDR2 reads YFSETQ.

TCR CDR3 regions were amplified from genomic DNA by multiplex PCR using the deep immunoSEQ assay. Extracted genomic DNA from each cell subset was spread evenly across all wells of several immunoSEQ 96-well plates, with each plate serving as a replicate. For sorted subsets, roughly 200 ng of genomic DNA, equivalent to 25,000 to 35,000 T cell genomes, went into each replicate PCR. The purified libraries were quantified using a Qubit 3.0 fluorometer, sized with a Bioanalyzer 2100, and then quantified again using the KAPA Library Quantification kit. Every immunoSEQ 96-well plate was sequenced on a dedicated single-read 150-cycle Illumina NextSeq 550 flow cell. As for how the authors treated the data: Because only junctional sequences without quality scores were contained in the immunoSEQ output, filtering matching that applied to full-length reads could not be performed. To assign V/J genes and CDR3, sequences were annotated using PyIR, a Python wrapper for IgBLAST v1.9, with IMGT germline references. Reads were removed for weak V/J assignments (E-value above 1e-6), missing CDR3, stop codons, out-of-frame junctions, or ambiguous translated residues. V3J clonotypes were defined as sequences sharing an identical inferred V gene, J gene, and CDR3 amino acid sequence. Percentage overlap between repertoires was calculated by dividing the number of shared unique clonotypes by the size of the smaller repertoire. Richness of each repertoire was evaluated using RTK rarefaction, the Chao1 estimator, and Recon v2.1 estimates of unobserved clonotypes. For all TCRbeta clonotypes obtained by the gDNA method from a few donors, generation probabilities were computed with OLGA. TCRdb re-hosts the immuneACCESS table, in-frame sequences only. Its copies lack some clones; in the studies checked, an unresolved V gene accounts for under half of them, and the cause for the rest is not known. V and J calls and clone size are those listed in that table; D and trimming were worked out from the DNA. The sample table lists 1 million to 1.2 million clones, 70% to 80% of them with a count of one. Roughly 0.83% of the sample belongs to the ten largest clones.

The origin of this receptor is a man aged 18 to 29 in good health. Some clones in this sample may be carry-over from other donors' samples. The sample consisted of memory CD4+ T cells from PBMCs. The cell subset or site label here, explained by the study, means: CD45RA-negative fraction. The chain is encoded by TRBV5-1 joined to TRBJ2-1, with TRBD2 matching 10 junction bases. The CDR3 is CASSPSGSRMNEQFF. Here is the DNA: TGCGCCAGCAGCCCTAGCGGGAGTAGGATGAATGAGCAGTTCTTC.